This TCR beta chain stems from a study of OX40 agonist ivuxolimab in advanced cancers. The CDR3 consists of 14 residues. The germline V gene has CDR1 SGHNT and CDR2 YYREEE (reference sequence). The V and J ends lost 1 base and 8 bases, in that order; junction bases with no gene match: 3. Produced via immunoSEQ multiplex PCR; TCRdb's table is partial and in-frame only. The sample yields tens of thousands of clones, over 75% seen once. This TCR was sampled from an adult with an advanced solid tumor such as melanoma, head and neck, liver or kidney cancer. This sample comprised CD4+ or CD8+ T cells sorted from blood, obtained in a trial of the OX40 agonist ivuxolimab. The genes are TRBV5-4 and TRBJ1-6; TRBD1 matches at 7 bases. CDR3: CASSLRQGDSPLHF. The DNA for the CDR3 is TGTGCCAGCAGCTTGAGACAGGGAGATTCACCCCTCCACTTT.